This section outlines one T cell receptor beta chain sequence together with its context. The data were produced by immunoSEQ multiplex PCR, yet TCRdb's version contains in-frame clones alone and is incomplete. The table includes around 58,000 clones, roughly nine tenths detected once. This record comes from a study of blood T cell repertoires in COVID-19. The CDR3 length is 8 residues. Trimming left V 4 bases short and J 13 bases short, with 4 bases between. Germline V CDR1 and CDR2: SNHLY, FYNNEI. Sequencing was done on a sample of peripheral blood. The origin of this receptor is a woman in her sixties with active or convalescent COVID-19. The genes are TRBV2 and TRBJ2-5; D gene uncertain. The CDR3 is CASSGGYF. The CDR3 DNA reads TGTGCCAGCAGTGGAGGGTACTTC.